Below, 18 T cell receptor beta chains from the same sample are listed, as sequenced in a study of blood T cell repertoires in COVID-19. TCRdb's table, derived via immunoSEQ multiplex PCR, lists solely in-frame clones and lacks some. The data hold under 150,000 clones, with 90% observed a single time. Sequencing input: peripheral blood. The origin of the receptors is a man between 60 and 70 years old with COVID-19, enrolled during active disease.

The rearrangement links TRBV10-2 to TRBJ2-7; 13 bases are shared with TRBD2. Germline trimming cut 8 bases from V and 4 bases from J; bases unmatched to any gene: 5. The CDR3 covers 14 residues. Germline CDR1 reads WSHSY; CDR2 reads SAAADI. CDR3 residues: CASAGLAGVYEQYF. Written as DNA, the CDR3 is TGCGCCAGCGCCGGACTAGCGGGAGTTTACGAGCAGTACTTC.

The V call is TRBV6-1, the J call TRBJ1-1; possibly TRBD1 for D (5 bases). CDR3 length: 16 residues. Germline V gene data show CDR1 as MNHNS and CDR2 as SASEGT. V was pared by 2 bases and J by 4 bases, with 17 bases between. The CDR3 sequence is CASSEPGRVPSTEAFF. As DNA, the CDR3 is TGTGCCAGCAGTGAACCCGGCAGGGTGCCGAGCACTGAAGCTTTCTTT.

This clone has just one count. The CDR3 is CASSQGHWREQYF. The CDR3 nucleotides are TGTGCCAGCAGCCAAGGTCATTGGAGGGAGCAGTACTTC. V and J are TRBV3-1 (or the pseudogene TRBV3-2) and TRBJ2-7, with a weak D call TRBD2 (5 bases). Trimming shortened V by 1 base and J by 7 bases, and 11 bases separated the two germline ends. CDR3 size: 13 residues. Per germline, CDR1 LGHDT and CDR2 YNNKEL (reference sequence).

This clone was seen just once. In nucleotides, the CDR3 is TGTGCCAGCAGCTTTAGCGGGAGAACAGATACGCAGTATTTT. This translates into CASSFSGRTDTQYF. The chain combines TRBV7-2 with TRBJ2-3; 9 positions agree with TRBD2. After removal of 3 bases from V and 3 bases from J, the junction contained 1 base not matched to a gene. The CDR3 runs 14 residues. Germline CDR1 is SGHTA and CDR2 is FQGNSA.

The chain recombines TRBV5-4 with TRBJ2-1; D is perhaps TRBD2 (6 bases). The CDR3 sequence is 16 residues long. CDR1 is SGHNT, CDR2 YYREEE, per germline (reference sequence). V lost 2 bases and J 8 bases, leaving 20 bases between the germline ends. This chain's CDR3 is CASSFFASGSIDEQFF. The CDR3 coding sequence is TGTGCCAGCAGCTTTTTTGCTTCCGGGAGTATAGATGAGCAGTTCTTC.

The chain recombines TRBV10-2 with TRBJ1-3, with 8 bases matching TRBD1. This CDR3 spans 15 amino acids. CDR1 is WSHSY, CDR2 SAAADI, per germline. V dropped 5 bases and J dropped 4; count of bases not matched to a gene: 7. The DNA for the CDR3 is TGCGCCAGCAGTCCTCAGGGGGCAGCCGGAAACACCATATATTTT. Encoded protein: CASSPQGAAGNTIYF.

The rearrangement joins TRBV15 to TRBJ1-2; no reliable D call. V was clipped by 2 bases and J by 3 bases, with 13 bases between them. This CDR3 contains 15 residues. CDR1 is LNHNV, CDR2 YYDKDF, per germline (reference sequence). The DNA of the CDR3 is TGTGCCACCAGCAGAAAAATTTCAACTGACTATGGCTACACCTTC. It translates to CATSRKISTDYGYTF. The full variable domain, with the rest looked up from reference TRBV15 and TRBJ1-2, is DAMVIQNPRYQVTQFGKPVTLSCSQTLNHNVMYWYQQKSSQAPKLLFHYYDKDFNNEADTPDNFQSRRPNTSFCFLDIRSPGLGDTAMYLCATSRKISTDYGYTFGSGTRLTVV.

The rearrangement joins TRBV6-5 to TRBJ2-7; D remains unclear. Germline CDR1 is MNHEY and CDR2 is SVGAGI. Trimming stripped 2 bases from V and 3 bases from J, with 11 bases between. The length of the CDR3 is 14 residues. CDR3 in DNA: TGTGCCAGCAGTTACAATCAGAATAACTACGAGCAGTACTTC. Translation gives CASSYNQNNYEQYF.

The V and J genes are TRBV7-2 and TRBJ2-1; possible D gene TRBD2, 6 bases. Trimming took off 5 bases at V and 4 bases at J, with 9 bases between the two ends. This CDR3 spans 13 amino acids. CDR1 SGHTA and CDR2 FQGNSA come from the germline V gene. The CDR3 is CASSPDYYNEQFF. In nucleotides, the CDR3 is TGTGCCAGCAGCCCGGACTATTACAATGAGCAGTTCTTC.

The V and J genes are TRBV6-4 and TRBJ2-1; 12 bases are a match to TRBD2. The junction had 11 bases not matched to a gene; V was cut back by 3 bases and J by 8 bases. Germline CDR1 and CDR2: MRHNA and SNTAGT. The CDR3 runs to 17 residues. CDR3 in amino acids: CASSEGLAGTPGDEQFF. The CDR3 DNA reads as TGTGCCAGCAGTGAAGGACTAGCGGGGACGCCAGGGGATGAGCAGTTCTTC.

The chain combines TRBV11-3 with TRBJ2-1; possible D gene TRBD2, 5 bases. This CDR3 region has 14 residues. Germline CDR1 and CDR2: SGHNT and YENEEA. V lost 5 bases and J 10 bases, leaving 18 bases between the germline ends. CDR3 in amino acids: CASSSPLARQEQFF. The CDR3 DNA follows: TGTGCCAGCAGCAGCCCCTTAGCGCGGCAGGAGCAGTTCTTC.

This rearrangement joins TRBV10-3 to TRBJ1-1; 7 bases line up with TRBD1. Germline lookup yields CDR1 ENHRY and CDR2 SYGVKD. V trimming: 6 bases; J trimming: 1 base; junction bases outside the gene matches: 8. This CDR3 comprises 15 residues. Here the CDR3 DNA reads TGTGCCATCAGCCGAAACAGGGGTGAGAACACTGAAGCTTTCTTT. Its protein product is CAISRNRGENTEAFF.

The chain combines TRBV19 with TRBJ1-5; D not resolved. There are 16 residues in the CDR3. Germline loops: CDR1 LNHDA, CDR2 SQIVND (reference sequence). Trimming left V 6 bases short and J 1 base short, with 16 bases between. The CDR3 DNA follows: TGTGCCAGTAGCCGGGTTACTATTTACAGCAATCAGCCCCAGCATTTT. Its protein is CASSRVTIYSNQPQHF.

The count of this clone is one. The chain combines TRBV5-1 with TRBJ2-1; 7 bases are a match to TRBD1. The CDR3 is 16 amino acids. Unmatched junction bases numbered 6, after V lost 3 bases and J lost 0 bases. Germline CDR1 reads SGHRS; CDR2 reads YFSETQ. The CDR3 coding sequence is TGCGCCAGCAGCTGGAGCGCAGGGGGCTCCTACAATGAGCAGTTCTTC. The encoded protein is CASSWSAGGSYNEQFF.

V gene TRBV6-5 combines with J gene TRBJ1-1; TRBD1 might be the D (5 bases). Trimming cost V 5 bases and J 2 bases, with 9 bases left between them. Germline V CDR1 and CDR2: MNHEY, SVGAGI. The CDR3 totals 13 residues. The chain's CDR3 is CASSKTANTEAFF. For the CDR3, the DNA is TGTGCCAGCAGTAAGACAGCTAACACTGAAGCTTTCTTT.

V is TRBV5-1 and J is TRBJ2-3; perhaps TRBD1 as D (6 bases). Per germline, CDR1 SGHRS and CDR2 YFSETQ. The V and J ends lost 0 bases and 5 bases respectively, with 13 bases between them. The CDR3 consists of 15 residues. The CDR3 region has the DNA TGCGCCAGCAGCTTGGGACAGGACGCGGAAGATACGCAGTATTTT. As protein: CASSLGQDAEDTQYF.

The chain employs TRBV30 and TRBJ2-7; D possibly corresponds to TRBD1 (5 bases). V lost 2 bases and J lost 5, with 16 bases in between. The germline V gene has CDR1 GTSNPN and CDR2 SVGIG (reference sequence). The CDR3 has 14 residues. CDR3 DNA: TGTGCCTGGAGTAAGGGGCAGGGTTTCCACGAGCAGTACTTC. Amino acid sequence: CAWSKGQGFHEQYF.

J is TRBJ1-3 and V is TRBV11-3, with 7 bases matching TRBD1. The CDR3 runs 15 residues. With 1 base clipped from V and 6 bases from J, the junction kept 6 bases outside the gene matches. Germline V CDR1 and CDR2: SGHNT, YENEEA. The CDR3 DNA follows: TGTGCCAGCAGCTTAGGAGGGGGCCACGCAAACACCATATATTTT. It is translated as CASSLGGGHANTIYF.